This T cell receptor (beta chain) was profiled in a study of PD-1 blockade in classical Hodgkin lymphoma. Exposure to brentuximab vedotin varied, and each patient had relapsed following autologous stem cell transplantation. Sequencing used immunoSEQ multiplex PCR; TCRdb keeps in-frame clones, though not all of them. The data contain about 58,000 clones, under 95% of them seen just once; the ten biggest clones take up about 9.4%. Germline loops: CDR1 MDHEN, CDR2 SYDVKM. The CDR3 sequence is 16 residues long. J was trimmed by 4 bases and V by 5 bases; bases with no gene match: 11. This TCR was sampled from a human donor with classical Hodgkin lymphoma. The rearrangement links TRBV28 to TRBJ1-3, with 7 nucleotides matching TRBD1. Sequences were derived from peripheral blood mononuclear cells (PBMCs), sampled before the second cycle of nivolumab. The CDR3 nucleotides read TGTGCCAGCAGTGCTCGCCCCAGGGGGAAAGGAAACACCATATATTTT. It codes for CASSARPRGKGNTIYF.